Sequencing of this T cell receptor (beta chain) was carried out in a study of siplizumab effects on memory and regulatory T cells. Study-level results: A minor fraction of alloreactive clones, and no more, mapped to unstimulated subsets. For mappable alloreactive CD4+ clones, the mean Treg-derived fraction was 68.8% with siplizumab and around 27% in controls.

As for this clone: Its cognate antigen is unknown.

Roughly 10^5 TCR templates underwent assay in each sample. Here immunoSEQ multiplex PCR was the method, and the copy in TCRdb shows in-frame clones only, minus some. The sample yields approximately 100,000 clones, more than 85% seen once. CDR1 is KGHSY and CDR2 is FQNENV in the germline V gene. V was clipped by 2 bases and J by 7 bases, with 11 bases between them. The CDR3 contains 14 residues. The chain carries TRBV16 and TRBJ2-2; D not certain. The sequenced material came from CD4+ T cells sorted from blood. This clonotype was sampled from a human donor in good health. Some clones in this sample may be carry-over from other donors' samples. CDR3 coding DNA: TGTGCCAGCAGCCAAGGAAGGGATATCGGGGAGCTGTTTTTT. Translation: CASSQGRDIGELFF.